Following are 17 T cell receptor beta chains from one sample sequenced in a study of beta chain features in type 1 diabetes. Sequencing targeted expressed TCRB transcripts, as all isolated RNA had been reverse transcribed. Libraries were prepared by immunoSEQ multiplex PCR; TCRdb keeps only in-frame clonotypes and omits some of them. The sample records roughly 500,000 clones, around 28% being singletons. Sample: naive CD4+ T cells from blood. Receptors were obtained from a man aged 18 to 30 in good health.

This clone was seen only a few times. This rearrangement joins TRBV21-1 to TRBJ1-4. TRBV21-1 is classified as a pseudogene. The CDR3 is 13 amino acids. This CDR3 is CASSRWLGEKLFF. As DNA, the CDR3 is TGTGCCAGCAGCAGATGGCTCGGGGAAAAACTGTTTTTT.

V is TRBV2 and J is TRBJ2-3; D is uncertain. This CDR3 is built from 14 residues. Trimming pared 8 bases from V and 2 bases from J, leaving 14 bases between. CDR1 SNHLY and CDR2 FYNNEI come from the germline V gene. CDR3 in DNA: TGTGCCAGCTCGGCAGAAGGGCCCACAGATACGCAGTATTTT. Residues: CASSAEGPTDTQYF.

This chain joins TRBV30 and TRBJ2-1; no clear D. Germline loops: CDR1 GTSNPN, CDR2 SVGIG (reference sequence). The V gene lost 2 bases and the J gene lost 9 bases, with 26 bases spanning the gap. This CDR3 comprises 17 residues. The CDR3 protein is CAWSRIGQGSISSEQFF. The CDR3 DNA is TGTGCCTGGAGTCGGATCGGCCAAGGGTCTATCTCCTCTGAGCAGTTCTTC.

This clone was counted a few times. The rearrangement uses TRBV2 and TRBJ2-7; D is perhaps TRBD1 or TRBD2 (6 bases each). CDR3 length: 14 residues. Germline V gene lookup returns CDR1 SNHLY and CDR2 FYNNEI. V shed 6 bases and J shed 4 bases, with 16 bases lying between them. DNA for the CDR3: TGTGCCAGCAGCTACAGGGAGGCGGGGTACGAGCAGTACTTC. Protein sequence: CASSYREAGYEQYF.

This clone has just a few counts. This chain connects TRBV30 to TRBJ1-2, with D uncertain. Trimming left V 2 bases short and J 4 bases short, with 17 bases between. The CDR3 length is 15 residues. CDR1 and CDR2 (germline): GTSNPN, SVGIG (reference sequence). The CDR3 loop is CAWSSRTQNRYGYTF. The CDR3 bases are TGTGCCTGGAGTTCTCGGACTCAAAACCGCTATGGCTACACCTTC.

Only a few counts were recorded for this clone. The gene calls are TRBV30 and TRBJ1-2; D uncertain. Germline V gives CDR1 GTSNPN, CDR2 SVGIG (reference sequence). The CDR3 length is 9 residues. Trimming removed 5 bases from V and 4 bases from J, with 2 bases in between. CDR3 sequence reads: CAWGYGYTF. CDR3 nucleotide sequence: TGTGCCTGGGGCTATGGCTACACCTTC.

This sequence joins TRBV30 and TRBJ1-1; D unresolved. Looked up from germline, CDR1 is GTSNPN and CDR2 is SVGIG (reference sequence). This CDR3 spans 12 amino acids. V was cut by 0 bases and J by 5 bases, with 7 bases left in between. In nucleotides, the CDR3 is TGTGCCTGGAGTGTGCGCAGTACTGAAGCTTTCTTT. Translating it yields CAWSVRSTEAFF.

There are a few counts of this clone. The J gene is TRBJ2-5, the V gene TRBV5-4, with TRBD1 identical over 7 bases. This CDR3 is built from 15 residues. Unmatched junction bases numbered 8, after V lost 3 bases and J lost 3 bases. Germline CDR1 and CDR2: SGHNT and YYREEE (reference sequence). CDR3 sequence reads: CASSYLKDREETQYF. Here the CDR3 DNA reads TGTGCCAGCAGCTACCTGAAAGACAGGGAAGAGACCCAGTACTTC.

The rearrangement uses TRBV18 and TRBJ1-1; D gene ambiguous. Germline CDR1 and CDR2: KGHSH and LQKENI. Trimming shortened V by 4 bases and J by 2 bases, and 8 bases separated the two germline ends. The CDR3 has 13 amino acids. The CDR3 DNA reads TGTGCCAGCTCACTGGCAGCCAACACTGAAGCTTTCTTT. Translation gives CASSLAANTEAFF. Full variable domain (remainder filled in from reference TRBV18 and TRBJ1-1): NAGVMQNPRHLVRRRGQEARLRCSPMKGHSHVYWYRQLPEEGLKFMVYLQKENIIDESGMPKERFSAEFPKEGPSILRIQQVVRGDSAAYFCASSLAANTEAFFGQGTRLTVV.

The chain joins TRBV10-3 to TRBJ2-1, with 8 nucleotides matching TRBD2. In germline, CDR1 is ENHRY, CDR2 SYGVKD. The CDR3 is 15 residues long. Trimming removed 7 bases from V and 0 bases from J; junction bases left unmatched: 5. The CDR3 nucleotides read TGTGCCATCACAACCAGCGGGAGCTCCTACAATGAGCAGTTCTTC. Translation gives CAITTSGSSYNEQFF.

This clone has a handful of counts. The V call is TRBV7-2, the J call TRBJ2-5, with D tentatively TRBD2 (5 bases). CDR1 and CDR2 (germline): SGHTA, FQGNSA. The CDR3 is 13 amino acids. V lost 7 bases, J lost 5 bases, and 14 bases lay in between. In DNA form, the CDR3 reads TGTGCCAGCATGGCCAATGGCGGGGAGACCCAGTACTTC. Translating gives CASMANGGETQYF.

This clone has a handful of counts. The chain couples TRBV6-6 to TRBJ2-1; no reliable D call. Per germline, CDR1 MNHNY and CDR2 SVGAGI (reference sequence). This CDR3 comprises 12 residues. The V gene lost 4 bases and the J gene lost 9 bases, with 10 bases spanning the gap. Here the CDR3 DNA reads TGTGCCAGCAGTTCGACTGACATTGAGCAGTTCTTC. It specifies CASSSTDIEQFF.

This clone turned up a few times. The CDR3 protein is CSGRDGLYNEQFF. CDR3 DNA sequence: TGCAGCGGGCGGGACGGACTTTACAATGAGCAGTTCTTC. The chain employs TRBV29-1 and TRBJ2-1, with D perhaps TRBD2 (6 bases). Germline CDR1 reads SQVTM; CDR2 reads ANQGSEA. Trimming left V 7 bases short and J 4 bases short, with 14 bases between. The CDR3 is 13 residues long.

A few counts support this clone. This rearrangement joins TRBV19 to TRBJ2-1; 13 positions match TRBD2. V lost 8 bases, J lost 6 bases, and 1 base stayed unmatched. The CDR3 totals 13 residues. Germline V CDR1 and CDR2: LNHDA, SQIVND (reference sequence). This CDR3 is CASRLAGGNEQFF. The DNA of the CDR3 is TGTGCCAGTCGACTAGCGGGAGGCAATGAGCAGTTCTTC.

A few counts support this clone. The chain has TRBV7-9 and TRBJ1-5; D not certain. The ends were cut back, 5 bases at V and 9 bases at J, with 8 bases in the middle. This CDR3 comprises 11 residues. Germline CDR1 is SEHNR and CDR2 is FQNEAQ (reference sequence). The CDR3 is CASSPGGPQHF. CDR3 nucleotide sequence: TGTGCCAGCAGCCCAGGTGGGCCCCAGCATTTT.

The chain combines TRBV11-1 with TRBJ2-2; D not resolved. The CDR3 consists of 15 residues. Trimming took 2 bases from V and 1 from J, leaving 8 bases between them. CDR1 and CDR2 from the germline V gene are SGHAT and FQDESV (reference sequence). The CDR3 sequence is CASSLRRQNTGELFF. The CDR3, as DNA: TGTGCCAGCAGCTTAAGAAGGCAGAACACCGGGGAGCTGTTTTTT.

This chain uses TRBV5-1 with TRBJ1-2, with a possible D match to TRBD1 (5 bases). The CDR3 runs 12 residues. The germline gives CDR1 SGHRS, CDR2 YFSETQ. The ends were cut back, 3 bases at V and 6 bases at J, with 9 bases in the middle. The CDR3 region is CASSSGTDGYTF. CDR3 nucleotides: TGCGCCAGCAGCTCCGGGACCGATGGCTACACCTTC.